This is a list of T cell receptor beta chains from one sample in a study of tumor-infiltrating lymphocytes in primary liver carcinoma. Via MiXCR, TCRdb re-called the multiplex PCR reads, giving one row per CDR3 protein. The sample shows under 200,000 distinct CDR3 sequences, 65% of them seen only once. Sequenced material: peripheral blood. These receptors originate from a woman in her sixties or seventies with primary liver carcinoma and hepatitis B virus infection. Both conserved end residues are part of each CDR3. The D gene is left open where the match is weak. Not all rows give a size; the values are once, few, many and, for expanded clones, a class.

TRBJ1-1 | NA | many | TRBV5-1 | TGCGCCAGCAGCTCGGGGACCACGGGGGCCCGAGAGGTCTTT | CASSSGTTGAREVF
TRBJ2-7 | NA | NA | TRBV28 | TGTGCCAGCAGTTTAGTGGCTAGCCTTTCGGGCGAGCAGTACTTC | CASSLVASLSGEQYF
TRBJ1-6 | NA | few | TRBV7-9 | TGTGCCAGCAGCTTGGGGGAAAATTCACCCCTCCACTTT | CASSLGENSPLHF
TRBJ2-7 | NA | NA | TRBV6-6 | TGTGCCAGCACCGGCGGGGCTGGGAGCCCCTACGAGCAGTACTTC | CASTGGAGSPYEQYF
TRBJ2-1 | TRBD2 | NA | TRBV5-1 | TGCGCCAGCCAGTTTATAGCGGGAGTGACCGATGAGCAGTTCTTC | CASQFIAGVTDEQFF
TRBJ2-5 | NA | few | TRBV11-2 | TGTGCCAGCAGCTTAACGTCGCGGACCCGGTACTTC | CASSLTSRTRYF
TRBJ1-2 | NA | many | TRBV6-6 | TGTGCCAGCAGTTCGGGGAGGGTTAGGGGTGGCTACACCTTC | CASSSGRVRGGYTF
TRBJ2-1 | NA | NA | TRBV5-1 | TGCGCCAGCAGCTTGGATTGGGCGGCCTCCTACAATGAGCAGTTCTTC | CASSLDWAASYNEQFF
TRBJ1-3 | NA | many | TRBV12-3/TRBV12-4 | TGTGCCAGCAGTTTATCCGGGGTCGGAAACACCATATATTTT | CASSLSGVGNTIYF
TRBJ2-3 | NA | NA | TRBV11-3 | TGTACCAGCAGCGAAGGGGACACCCACAAAGATACGCAGTATTTT | CTSSEGDTHKDTQYF
TRBJ2-1 | TRBD2 | NA | TRBV11-2 | TGTGCCAGCAGCTTAGAACTAGCGGCGCACGAAGAGCTTTTCTTC | CASSLELAAHEELFF
TRBJ2-7 | NA | NA | TRBV11-2 | TGTGCCAGTAGGAAGACTGGCGAGCAGTACTTC | CASRKTGEQYF
TRBJ2-1 | TRBD2 | NA | TRBV11-2 | TGTGCAAGCAGCTTATATTTTAGCGGGAGTTACAATGAGGAGTTCTTC | CASSLYFSGSYNEEFF
TRBJ1-2 | TRBD1 | NA | TRBV7-9 | TGTGCCAGCAGCTTAGAGGCAGGGGGCTATGGCTACACCTTC | CASSLEAGGYGYTF
TRBJ1-1 | NA | few | TRBV5-1 | TGCGCCAGCAGTCGGTCCGGGACGGGGAACACTGAAGCTTTCTTT | CASSRSGTGNTEAFF
TRBJ1-5 | NA | few | TRBV5-1 | TGCGCCAGCAGCTTGGAGGCAGGACCTAATCAGCCCCAGCATTTT | CASSLEAGPNQPQHF
TRBJ1-2 | NA | many | TRBV10-2 | TGCGCCAGCAAGGGGGGGCAGAGCTATGGCTACACCTTC | CASKGGQSYGYTF
TRBJ2-5 | TRBD1 | many | TRBV6-1 | TGTGCCAGCACCGAAACCCCGGGACAGAGCGGGACCCAGTACTTC | CASTETPGQSGTQYF
TRBJ2-2 | NA | NA | TRBV28 | TGTGCCAGCACCACGACCACCGGGGAGCTGCTTTTT | CASTTTTGELLF
TRBJ1-6 | NA | NA | TRBV11-2 | TGCGCCAGCAGCTTACAAGGATGTTCACCCCTCCACTTT | CASSLQGCSPLHF
TRBJ2-5 | TRBD1 | NA | TRBV29-1 | TGCAGCGTTACCCGGGGACAGGGGGCGCAAGAGACCCAGTACTTC | CSVTRGQGAQETQYF
TRBJ2-7 | NA | few | TRBV12-3/TRBV12-4 | TGTGCCAGCAGCCAAGAAACACAGGGCCTATGGGGGTCCTACGAGCAGTACTTC | CASSQETQGLWGSYEQYF
TRBJ2-3 | TRBD2 | NA | TRBV5-1 | TGCGCCAGCAGCTCCAGATCTAGCGGGAGGGCGGCAGATACGCAGTATTTT | CASSSRSSGRAADTQYF
TRBJ2-5 | NA | NA | TRBV5-4 | TGTGCCAGCAGCTCGCCGGGAGTAGAGACCCAGTACTTC | CASSSPGVETQYF
TRBJ2-1 | TRBD1 | NA | TRBV28 | TGTGCCAGCAGTCCTAGACAGGGTCTTAAGTACAATGAGCAGTTCTTC | CASSPRQGLKYNEQFF
TRBJ2-3 | NA | NA | TRBV25-1 | TGTGTCAGCAGTCTGGGGAGGGATACGCAGTATTTT | CVSSLGRDTQYF
TRBJ2-1 | TRBD2 | few | TRBV6-5 | TGTGCCAGCAGTTCTGCCTTAACTAGCGCAAGCTCCTACAATGAGCAGTTCTTC | CASSSALTSASSYNEQFF
TRBJ1-5 | NA | NA | TRBV12-3/TRBV12-4 | TGTGCCAGCAGTTTTACAGGGAGATCAGGAGCCCGGCATTTT | CASSFTGRSGARHF
TRBJ2-1 | NA | few | TRBV12-3/TRBV12-4 | TGTGCCAGCAGGTTTACAGTCTTTGGCTCCTACAATGAGCAGTTCTTC | CASRFTVFGSYNEQFF
TRBJ1-2 | TRBD1 | NA | TRBV7-9 | TGCGCCAGCAGCTTGACCCTGACAGGGGGCGGCGGCTACACCTTC | CASSLTLTGGGGYTF
TRBJ2-3 | TRBD2 | NA | TRBV6-1 | TGTGCCAGCTGGGGGAGGGCCCTAGGCACAGATACGCTGTATTTT | CASWGRALGTDTLYF
TRBJ2-1 | NA | few | TRBV14 | TGTGCCAGCAGCCAAGAGCTTACCTACAATGAGCAGTTCTTC | CASSQELTYNEQFF
TRBJ1-4 | NA | NA | TRBV11-2 | TGTGCTAGCAGCTCCGTAAATGGGGTGGGGGAACTGTTTTTT | CASSSVNGVGELFF
TRBJ2-3 | NA | NA | TRBV11-2 | TGTGCCAGCGGCTTAGACAGTGCTGATACGCAGTATTTT | CASGLDSADTQYF